This T cell receptor beta chain stems from a study of shared clonotypes between healthy human individuals. Overall study results and limits: The study found 4.5% to 6% of naive CD4 clonotypes shared across a few donors.

TCRdb keeps only in-frame clones here, not all; method: immunoSEQ multiplex PCR. The sample has some 500,000 clones, roughly 95% seen once; the top ten hold nearly 0.065%. As regards this clone: Its antigen is as yet unknown.

This clonotype originated in a woman in her thirties in good health. Sample: naive CD4+ T cells sorted from blood. As to subset: CD45RA+ positively selected.

In DNA form, the CDR3 reads TGTGCCAGCAGCCGCCCCCCTGGAAACACCATATATTTT. Translation: CASSRPPGNTIYF. V usage is TRBV5-8 and J usage is TRBJ1-3; no firm D call. The V gene lost 4 bases and the J gene lost 2 bases, with 7 bases spanning the gap. The CDR3 has 13 residues. Germline CDR1 is SGHTS and CDR2 is YDEGEE. Combining the CDR3 with reference TRBV5-8 and TRBJ1-3 gives the whole variable domain EAGVTQSPTHLIKTRGQQATLRCSPISGHTSVYWYQQALGLGLQFLLWYDEGEERNRGNFPPRFSGRQFPNYSSELNVNALELEDSALYLCASSRPPGNTIYFGEGSWLTVV.